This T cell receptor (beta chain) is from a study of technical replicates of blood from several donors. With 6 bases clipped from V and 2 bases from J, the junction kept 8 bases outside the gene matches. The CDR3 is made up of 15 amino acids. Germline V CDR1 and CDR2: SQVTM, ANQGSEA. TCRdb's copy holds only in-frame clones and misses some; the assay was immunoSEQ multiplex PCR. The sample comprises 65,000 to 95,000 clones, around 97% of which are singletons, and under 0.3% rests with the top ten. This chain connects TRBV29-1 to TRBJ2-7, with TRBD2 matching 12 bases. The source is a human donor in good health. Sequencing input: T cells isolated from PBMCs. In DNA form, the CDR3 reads TGCAGCGTGCGGGGGACTAGCGGGCCGACCTACGAGCAGTACTTC. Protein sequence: CSVRGTSGPTYEQYF.